The 15 T cell receptor beta chains listed next were all sequenced from one sample in a study of esophageal squamous cell carcinoma under preoperative chemotherapy. As for time point: before preoperative PTX-NDP chemotherapy. TCRdb used MiXCR to reprocess the PCR reads, holding one entry per CDR3 protein. The sample has roughly 32,000 distinct CDR3 sequences, less than 55% seen once; the top ten hold 10% to 15%. Sampling was performed from a patient given preoperative chemotherapy. Every receptor here comes from a human donor with esophageal squamous cell carcinoma. The donor label of this sample is uncertain.

Regarding this clonotype: This CDR3 fails to terminate in the conserved phenylalanine or tryptophan, so it likely reflects a read error. The V gene is TRBV7-6, the J gene TRBJ2-5; weak D call: TRBD2 (6 bases). The germline V gene has CDR1 SGHVS and CDR2 FNYEAQ. V was shortened by 11 bases and J by 0 bases, with 19 bases between the two germline ends. The CDR3 covers 15 residues. CDR3 nucleotide sequence: TGTGCCGGGGGGTCCGGAGGCCGGGACCAAGAGACCCAGTACATC. This encodes CAGGSGGRDQETQYI.

This chain links TRBV7-2 with TRBJ2-1; 8 positions match TRBD2. CDR3 length equals 14 residues. The V segment lost 6 bases and the J segment 9 bases; nucleotides outside the gene matches: 10. Germline V gene sequence: CDR1 SGHTA, CDR2 FQGNSA. This CDR3 reads CASRRGSGMGEQFF. DNA for the CDR3: TGTGCCAGCAGACGGGGTAGCGGGATGGGTGAGCAGTTCTTC.

Remarks on this clonotype: The germline gene is not matched at one end of the junction; a read error may be the cause. The rearrangement joins TRBV12-3 or TRBV12-4 to TRBJ2-3; the match to TRBD2 covers 10 bases. The CDR3 loop spans 16 amino acids. The CDR3, as DNA: TGTGCCAGCAGTTTAGAGAGACTAGCGGGCACAGACACTCAGTTTTTC. Its translation is CASSLERLAGTDTQFF.

J is TRBJ2-1 and V is TRBV7-9, with TRBD1 matching over 7 bases. The J call may be wrong; the DNA end is better matched by TRBJ2-7. This CDR3 contains 15 residues. Germline CDR1 SEHNR, CDR2 FQNEAQ (reference sequence). CDR3 in amino acids: CASSPPETGLDEQYF. The CDR3 DNA reads TGTGCCAGCAGCCCCCCAGAGACAGGGTTGGACGAGCAGTACTTC.

This clonotype was counted at least ten times. The chain joins TRBV18 to TRBJ2-5; TRBD1 matches 10 bases. V was pared by 3 bases and J by 3 bases, with 4 bases of the junction left unmatched. The germline gives CDR1 KGHSH, CDR2 LQKENI. CDR3 length equals 15 residues. In DNA form, the CDR3 reads TGTGCCAGCTCACCCCCGACAGGGGGCAAAGAGACCCAGTACTTC. This gives the protein CASSPPTGGKETQYF. The whole variable domain, filled in from reference TRBV18 and TRBJ2-5, reads NAGVMQNPRHLVRRRGQEARLRCSPMKGHSHVYWYRQLPEEGLKFMVYLQKENIIDESGMPKERFSAEFPKEGPSILRIQQVVRGDSAAYFCASSPPTGGKETQYFGPGTRLLVL.

Concerning this clonotype: The CDR3 carries no conserved terminal phenylalanine or tryptophan, so it likely arises from a read error. The DNA is left out, because the CDR3 cannot be placed on it with certainty; the CDR3 is given as TCRdb lists it. This chain joins TRBV20-1 and TRBJ2-3; the listed D gene, TRBD2, was not tested against the DNA. The germline V gene has CDR1 DFQATT and CDR2 SNEGSKA (reference sequence). Inclusive of both ends, the CDR3 amounts to 16 amino acids. The CDR3: CSARTLGRDGGTSSTS.

The V call is TRBV5-1, the J call TRBJ2-3; TRBD1 is a possible D gene (6 bases). Deletions cut 7 bases from V and 2 bases from J, with 17 bases between. The germline V gene encodes CDR1 SGHRS and CDR2 YFSETQ. The CDR3 is 15 amino acids. The CDR3 sequence is CASRNRVDNTDTQYF. CDR3 DNA: TGCGCCAGCCGTAACAGGGTAGATAACACAGATACGCAGTATTTT.

This clonotype counts as medium-sized. This chain connects TRBV7-7 to TRBJ2-5; no definite D call. Germline V gene sequence: CDR1 SSHAT, CDR2 FNYEAQ (reference sequence). The CDR3 totals 13 residues. CDR3 region: CASLPGAHETQYF. Written as DNA, the CDR3 is TGTGCTAGTTTGCCAGGCGCCCACGAGACCCAGTACTTC. Supplemented by reference TRBV7-7 and TRBJ2-5, the full variable domain reads GAGVSQSPRYKVTKRGQDVTLRCDPISSHATLYWYQQALGQGPEFLTYFNYEAQPDKSGLPSDRFSAERPEGSISTLTIQRTEQRDSAMYRCASLPGAHETQYFGPGTRLLVL.

As concerns this clonotype: The germline gene is not matched at one end of the junction; a read error may be the cause. The chain couples TRBV7-6 to TRBJ2-4; 7 bases are a match to TRBD2. The CDR3 contains 19 residues. From germline, CDR1 is SGHVS and CDR2 FNYEAQ. Written as DNA, the CDR3 is TGTGCCAGGAGCTTGGGTGCGGCGATCGGCGGGGGAGACAAAGACATTCAGTACTTC. This gives the protein CARSLGAAIGGGDKDIQYF.

The rearrangement links TRBV7-3 to TRBJ2-1, with unresolved D. The CDR3 loop spans 17 amino acids. Germline assignment: CDR1 SGHTA and CDR2 FQGTGA. Trimming removed 5 bases from V and 4 bases from J, with 21 bases in between. The CDR3 region is CASSNTPTAGAYNEQFF. The CDR3 nucleotides are TGTGCCAGCAGCAATACCCCCACGGCAGGCGCGTACAATGAGCAGTTCTTC.

The rearrangement links TRBV6-5 to TRBJ2-6; D not certain. CDR3 length: 14 residues. Germline V CDR1 and CDR2: MNHEY, SVGAGI. The V end was cut by 0 bases, the J end by 3 bases, with 3 bases between. DNA of the CDR3: TGTGCCAGCAGTTACTCGGTTGGGGCCAACGTCCTGACTTTC. It translates to CASSYSVGANVLTF.

The V gene is TRBV7-2, the J gene TRBJ2-3, with 8 bases that match TRBD2. The CDR3 covers 14 residues. Trimming removed 7 bases from V and 2 bases from J; junction bases left unmatched: 5. In germline, CDR1 is SGHTA, CDR2 FQGNSA. The CDR3 protein is CASTSGSPTDTQYF. The DNA for the CDR3 is TGTGCCAGCACCAGCGGGAGCCCCACAGATACGCAGTATTTT.

This clonotype was observed a handful of times. The gene calls are TRBV4-2 and TRBJ2-1, with TRBD1 matching 9 bases. Germline values: CDR1 LGHNA, CDR2 YNFKEQ. Losses at the gene ends were 1 base for V and 5 bases for J; bases not matched to a gene: 6. CDR3 size: 16 residues. The CDR3 loop reads CASSQADGTGHNEQFF. As DNA, the CDR3 is TGTGCCAGCAGCCAAGCCGACGGGACAGGGCACAATGAGCAGTTCTTC.

V is TRBV6-1 and J is TRBJ1-2; TRBD1 might be the D (5 bases). The CDR3 extends over 14 amino acids. V lost 5 bases, J lost 5 bases, and 15 bases lay in between. Germline V gives CDR1 MNHNS, CDR2 SASEGT. CDR3 region: CASSPSQGGYGYTF. The CDR3 DNA reads as TGTGCCAGCAGTCCGTCGCAGGGCGGATATGGCTACACCTTC.

Regarding this clonotype: One junction end disagrees with the germline gene, perhaps due to a read error. The V gene is TRBV12-3 or TRBV12-4, the J gene TRBJ2-4, with 8 positions matching TRBD1. CDR3 length equals 14 residues. CDR3 in DNA: TGTGGCAGCAGGGGGCGGTGTGCCACAGATATTCAGTATTTC. This gives the protein CGSRGRCATDIQYF.